The 5 T cell receptor beta chains given below trace back to one sample, sequenced in a study of blood T cells in healthy people across ages. Primers used in a second PCR of about 7 to 12 cycles were a sample-barcoded 5' primer and a J-beta primer mix. From the 5' RACE reads, TCRdb called clonotypes with MiXCR, one entry per CDR3 protein. Of around 2 million distinct CDR3 sequences listed, 30% to 40% are singletons. Sequenced sample: blood. Source of these receptors: a human donor in good health.

The chain is built from TRBV5-5 and TRBJ2-1; perhaps TRBD1 as D (6 bases). V lost 3 bases and J lost 7, with 14 bases in between. The length of the CDR3 is 14 residues. Germline values: CDR1 SGHKS, CDR2 YYEKEE (reference sequence). The CDR3 sequence: CASSSLGTPNEQFF. CDR3 DNA sequence: TGTGCCAGCAGCTCCCTGGGGACACCGAATGAGCAGTTCTTC.

This chain's CDR3 is CASSPGLGGRQFF. In DNA form, the CDR3 reads TGTGCCAGCAGCCCCGGCCTTGGAGGGAGGCAGTTCTTC. The gene calls are TRBV7-3 and TRBJ2-1, with D perhaps TRBD2 (6 bases). Germline V gene sequence: CDR1 SGHTA, CDR2 FQGTGA. V was shortened by 5 bases and J by 12 bases, with 17 bases between the two germline ends. The CDR3 extends over 13 amino acids. The whole variable domain, remainder taken from reference TRBV7-3 and TRBJ2-1, is GAGVSQTPSNKVTEKGKYVELRCDPISGHTALYWYRQSLGQGPEFLIYFQGTGAADDSGLPNDRFFAVRPEGSVSTLKIQRTERGDSAVYLCASSPGLGGRQFFGPGTRLTVL.

This clonotype was counted only a few times. The rearrangement joins TRBV27 to TRBJ2-7; 8 bases align to TRBD1. With V trimmed by 9 bases and J by 2 bases, 15 bases remained unmatched. CDR1 is MNHEY, CDR2 SMNVEV, per germline (reference sequence). The CDR3 has 16 amino acids. CDR3 DNA sequence: TGTGCCAGTTTACCCCACCCGGGACAGGCTACCTACGAGCAGTACTTC. Its translation is CASLPHPGQATYEQYF.

The chain recombines TRBV12-3 or TRBV12-4 with TRBJ1-1; weak D call: TRBD1 (6 bases). The CDR3 runs 12 residues. Trimming took off 3 bases at V and 10 bases at J, with 12 bases between the two ends. This CDR3 is CASSFYRESAFF. The CDR3 coding sequence is TGTGCCAGCAGTTTCTACAGGGAATCAGCTTTCTTT.

The chain uses TRBV7-6 and TRBJ1-4; TRBD1 aligns across 8 bases. CDR1 and CDR2 (germline): SGHVS, FNYEAQ. The V gene end was trimmed by 4 bases and the J gene end by 8 bases; junction bases not matched to a gene: 6. The CDR3 is 14 amino acids. CDR3 region: CASSWTGLFEKLFF. DNA of the CDR3: TGTGCCAGCAGCTGGACAGGGTTATTCGAAAAACTGTTTTTT.